The clone carrying this T cell receptor beta chain was counted ten times or more. The antigen remains undetermined. The data are from a study of early T cells in non-severe SARS-CoV-2 infection. Study-level findings and limits: VDJdb matching, biased toward anti-spike CD8 responses, missed private and CD4 specificities.

Unique molecular identifiers were affixed to single, distinct cDNA molecules. TCRdb re-analysed the 5' RACE reads in MiXCR, keeping a single row per CDR3 protein. The data show about 46,000 distinct CDR3 sequences, 5% to 5.5% seen once. Between the trimmed V and J ends, which lost 4 bases and 0 bases, there was a span of 13 bases. Germline V lookup: CDR1 SGDLS, CDR2 YYNGEE. CDR3 length: 16 amino acids. The sequencing here drew on whole blood, taken at baseline. The gene calls are TRBV9 and TRBJ1-4, with D unclear. The receptor was derived from an adult who was a healthcare worker with PCR-confirmed SARS-CoV-2 infection or an uninfected control (not recorded which). CDR3 DNA sequence: TGTGCCAGCAGCCCCCGGCCGCTTGCAACTAATGAAAAACTGTTTTTT. As protein: CASSPRPLATNEKLFF.